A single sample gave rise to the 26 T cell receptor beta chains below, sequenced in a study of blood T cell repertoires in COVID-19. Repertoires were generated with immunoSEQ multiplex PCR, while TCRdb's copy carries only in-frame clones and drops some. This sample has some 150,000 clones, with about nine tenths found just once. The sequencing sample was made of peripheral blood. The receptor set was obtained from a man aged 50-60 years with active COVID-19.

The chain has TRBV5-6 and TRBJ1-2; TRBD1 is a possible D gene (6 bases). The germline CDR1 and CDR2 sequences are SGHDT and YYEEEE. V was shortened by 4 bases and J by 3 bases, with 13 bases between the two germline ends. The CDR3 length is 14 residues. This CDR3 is CASSPEQGHYGYTF. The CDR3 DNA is TGTGCCAGCAGCCCGGAGCAGGGGCACTATGGCTACACCTTC.

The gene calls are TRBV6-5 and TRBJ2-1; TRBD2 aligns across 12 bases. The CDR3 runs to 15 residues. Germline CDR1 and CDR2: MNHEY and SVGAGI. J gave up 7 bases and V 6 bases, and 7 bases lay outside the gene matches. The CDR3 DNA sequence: TGTGCCAGCAGGGCTAGCGGGGGGGCTAGAAATGAGCAGTTCTTC. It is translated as CASRASGGARNEQFF.

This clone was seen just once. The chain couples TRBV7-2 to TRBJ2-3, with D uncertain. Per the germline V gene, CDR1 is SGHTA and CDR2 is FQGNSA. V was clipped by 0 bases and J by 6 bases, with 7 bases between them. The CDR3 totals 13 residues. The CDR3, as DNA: TGTGCCAGCAGCTTAGCGCACAGCGATACGCAGTATTTT. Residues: CASSLAHSDTQYF.

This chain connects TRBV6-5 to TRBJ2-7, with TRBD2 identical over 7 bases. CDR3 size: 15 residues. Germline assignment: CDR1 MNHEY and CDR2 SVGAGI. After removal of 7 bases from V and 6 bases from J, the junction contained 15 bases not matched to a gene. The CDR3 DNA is TGTGCCAGCATCCAATCCCCGGGACTAAGAATCGAGCAGTACTTC. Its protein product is CASIQSPGLRIEQYF.

CDR3 nucleotide sequence: TGTGCCAGCAGTTTAGGGGGCTACTACAGCTCCTATAATTCACCCCTCCACTTT. Translation: CASSLGGYYSSYNSPLHF. The V call is TRBV27, the J call TRBJ1-6; tentatively, D is TRBD1 (6 bases). The germline V and J ends were trimmed by 2 bases and 0 bases, with 14 bases remaining between them. Per the germline V gene, CDR1 is MNHEY and CDR2 is SMNVEV (reference sequence). This CDR3 has 18 residues.

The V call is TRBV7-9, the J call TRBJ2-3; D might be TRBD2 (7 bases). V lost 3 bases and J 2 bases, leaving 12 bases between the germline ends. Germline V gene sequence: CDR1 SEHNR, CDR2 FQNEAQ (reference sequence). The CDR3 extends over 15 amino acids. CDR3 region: CASSLGRGATDTQYF. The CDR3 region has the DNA TGTGCCAGCAGCTTGGGACGGGGGGCCACAGATACGCAGTATTTT.

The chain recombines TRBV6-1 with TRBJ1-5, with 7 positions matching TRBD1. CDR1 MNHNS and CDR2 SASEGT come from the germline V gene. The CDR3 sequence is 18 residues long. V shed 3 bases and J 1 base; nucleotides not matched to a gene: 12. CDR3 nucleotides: TGTGCCAGCAGTGATCGAAGAGGGACAGCGAGGAGCAATCAGCCCCAGCATTTT. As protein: CASSDRRGTARSNQPQHF.

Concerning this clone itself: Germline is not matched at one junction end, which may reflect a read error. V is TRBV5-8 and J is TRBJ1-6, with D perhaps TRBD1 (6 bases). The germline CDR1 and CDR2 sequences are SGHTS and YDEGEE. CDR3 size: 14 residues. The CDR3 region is CASSLETGSSLLHF. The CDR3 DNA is TGTGCCAGCAGCCTCGAGACAGGCAGTTCACTCCTCCACTTT.

CDR3 amino acids: CASSADRLGQPQHF. The CDR3 DNA follows: TGTGCCAGCAGCGCGGACAGGCTTGGACAGCCCCAGCATTTT. The chain joins TRBV7-2 to TRBJ1-5; 7 nucleotides match TRBD1. Trimming cost V 5 bases and J 7 bases; bases outside gene matches: 8. There are 14 residues in the CDR3. In germline, CDR1 is SGHTA, CDR2 FQGNSA.

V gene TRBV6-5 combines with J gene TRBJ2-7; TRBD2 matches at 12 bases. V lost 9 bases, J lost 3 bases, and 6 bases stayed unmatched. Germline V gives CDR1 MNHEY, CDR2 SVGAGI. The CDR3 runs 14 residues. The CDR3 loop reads CASQLAGGLYEQYF. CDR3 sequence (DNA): TGTGCCAGTCAACTAGCGGGGGGACTCTACGAGCAGTACTTC.

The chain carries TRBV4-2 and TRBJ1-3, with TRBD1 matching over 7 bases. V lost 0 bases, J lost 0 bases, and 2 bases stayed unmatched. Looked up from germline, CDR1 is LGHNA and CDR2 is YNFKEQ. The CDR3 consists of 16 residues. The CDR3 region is CASSQESGGSGNTIYF. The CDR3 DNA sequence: TGTGCCAGCAGCCAAGAATCAGGGGGCTCTGGAAACACCATATATTTT.

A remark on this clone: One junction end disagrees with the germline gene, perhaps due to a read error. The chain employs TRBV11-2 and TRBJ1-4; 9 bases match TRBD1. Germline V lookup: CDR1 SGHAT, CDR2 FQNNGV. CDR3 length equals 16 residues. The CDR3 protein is CASSLEGQGRGEKLFF. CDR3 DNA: TGTGCCAGCAGTTTAGAGGGACAGGGAAGGGGTGAAAAACTGTTTTTT.

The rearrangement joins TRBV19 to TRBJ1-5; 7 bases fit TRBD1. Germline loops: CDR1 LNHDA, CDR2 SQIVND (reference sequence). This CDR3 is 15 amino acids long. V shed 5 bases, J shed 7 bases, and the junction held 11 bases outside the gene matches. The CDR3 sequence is CASSGTGAGRQPQHF. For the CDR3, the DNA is TGTGCCAGTAGTGGTACAGGGGCGGGGAGGCAGCCCCAGCATTTT.

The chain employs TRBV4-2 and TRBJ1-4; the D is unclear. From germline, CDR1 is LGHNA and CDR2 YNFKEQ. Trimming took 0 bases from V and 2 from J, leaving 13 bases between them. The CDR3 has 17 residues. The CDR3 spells CASSQDLARGTNEKLFF. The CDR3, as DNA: TGTGCCAGCAGCCAAGATCTGGCACGAGGGACTAATGAAAAACTGTTTTTT.

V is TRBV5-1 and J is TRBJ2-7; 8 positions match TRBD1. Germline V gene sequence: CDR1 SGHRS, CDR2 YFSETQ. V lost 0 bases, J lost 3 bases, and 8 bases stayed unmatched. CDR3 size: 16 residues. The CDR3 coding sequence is TGCGCCAGCAGCTTGGGGGGGACAGGTAACCACTACGAGCAGTACTTC. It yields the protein CASSLGGTGNHYEQYF.

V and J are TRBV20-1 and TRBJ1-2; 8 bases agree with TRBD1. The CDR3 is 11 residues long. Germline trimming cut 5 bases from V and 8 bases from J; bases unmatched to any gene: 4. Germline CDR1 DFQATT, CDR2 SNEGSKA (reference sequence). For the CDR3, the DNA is TGCAGTGCTTTACAGGGGGAAGGCTACACCTTC. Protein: CSALQGEGYTF.

Here the CDR3 reads CASTYNGGTEAFF. Written as DNA, the CDR3 is TGTGCCAGCACCTACAACGGAGGGACTGAAGCTTTCTTT. The chain is built from TRBV11-2 and TRBJ1-1, with no clear D. Trimming took 7 bases from V and 5 from J, leaving 14 bases between them. The CDR3 is made up of 13 amino acids. Germline V gives CDR1 SGHAT, CDR2 FQNNGV. The full variable domain, in which reference TRBV11-2 and TRBJ1-1 provide the parts outside the CDR3, is EAGVAQSPRYKIIEKRQSVAFWCNPISGHATLYWYQQILGQGPKLLIQFQNNGVVDDSQLPKDRFSAERLKGVDSTLKIQPAKLEDSAVYLCASTYNGGTEAFFGQGTRLTVV.

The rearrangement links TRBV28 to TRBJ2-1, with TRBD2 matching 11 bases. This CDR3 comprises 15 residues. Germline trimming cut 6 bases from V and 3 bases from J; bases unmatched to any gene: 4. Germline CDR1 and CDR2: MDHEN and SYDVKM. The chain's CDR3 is CASRLAGGRYNEQFF. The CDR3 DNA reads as TGTGCCAGCAGGCTAGCGGGGGGTCGCTACAATGAGCAGTTCTTC.

This CDR3 reads CASSREGMNTEAFF. The CDR3 nucleotides are TGTGCCAGCTCACGGGAGGGCATGAACACTGAAGCTTTCTTT. The chain employs TRBV5-4 and TRBJ1-1; D unclear. Germline V CDR1 and CDR2: SGHNT, YYREEE (reference sequence). The CDR3 is made up of 14 amino acids. Trimming took off 7 bases at V and 0 bases at J, with 13 bases between the two ends.

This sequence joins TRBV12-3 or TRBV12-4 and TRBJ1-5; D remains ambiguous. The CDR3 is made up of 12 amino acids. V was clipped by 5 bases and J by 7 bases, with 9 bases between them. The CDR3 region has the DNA TGTGCCAGCAGTCCTCTTGGCCAGCCCCAGCATTTT. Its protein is CASSPLGQPQHF.

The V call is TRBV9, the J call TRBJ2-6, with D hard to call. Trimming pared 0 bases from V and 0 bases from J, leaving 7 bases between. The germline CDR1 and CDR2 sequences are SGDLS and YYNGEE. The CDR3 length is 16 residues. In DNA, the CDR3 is TGTGCCAGCAGCGTAGCGGGTACCTCTGGGGCCAACGTCCTGACTTTC. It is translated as CASSVAGTSGANVLTF.

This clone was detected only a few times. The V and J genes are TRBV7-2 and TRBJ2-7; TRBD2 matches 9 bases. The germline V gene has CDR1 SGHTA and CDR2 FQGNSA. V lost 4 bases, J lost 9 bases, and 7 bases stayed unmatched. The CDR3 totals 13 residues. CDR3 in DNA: TGTGCCAGCAGCTCGCCGGGACTAGCAGCGCAGTACTTC. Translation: CASSSPGLAAQYF. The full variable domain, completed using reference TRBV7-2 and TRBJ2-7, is GAGVSQSPSNKVTEKGKDVELRCDPISGHTALYWYRQSLGQGLEFLIYFQGNSAPDKSGLPSDRFSAERTGGSVSTLTIQRTQQEDSAVYLCASSSPGLAAQYFGPGTRLTVT.

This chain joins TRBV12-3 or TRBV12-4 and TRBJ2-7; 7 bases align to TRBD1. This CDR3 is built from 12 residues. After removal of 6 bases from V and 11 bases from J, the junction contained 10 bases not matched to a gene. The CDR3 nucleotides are TGTGCCAGCAGCCCAGACAGGGCGGAGGAGTACTTC. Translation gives CASSPDRAEEYF.

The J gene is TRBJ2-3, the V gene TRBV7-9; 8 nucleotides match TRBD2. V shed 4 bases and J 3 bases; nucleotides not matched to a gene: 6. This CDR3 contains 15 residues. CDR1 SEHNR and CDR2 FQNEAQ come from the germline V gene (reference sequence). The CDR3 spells CASSSPGGPTDTQYF. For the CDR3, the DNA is TGTGCCAGCAGCTCCCCGGGGGGGCCTACAGATACGCAGTATTTT.

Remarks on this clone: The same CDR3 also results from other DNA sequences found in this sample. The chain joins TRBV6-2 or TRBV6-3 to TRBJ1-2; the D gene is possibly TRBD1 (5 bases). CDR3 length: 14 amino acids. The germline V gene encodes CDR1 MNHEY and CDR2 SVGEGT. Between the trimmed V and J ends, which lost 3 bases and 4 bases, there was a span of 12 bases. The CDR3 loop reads CASSYRGPVYGYTF. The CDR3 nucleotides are TGTGCCAGCAGTTATAGGGGCCCAGTCTATGGCTACACCTTC.

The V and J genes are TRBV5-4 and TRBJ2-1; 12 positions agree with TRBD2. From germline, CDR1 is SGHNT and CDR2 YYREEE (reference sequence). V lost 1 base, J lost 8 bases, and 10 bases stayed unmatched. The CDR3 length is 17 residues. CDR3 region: CASSLRLAGGSSDEQFF. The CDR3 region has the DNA TGTGCCAGCAGCTTGAGGCTAGCGGGGGGGTCTTCGGATGAGCAGTTCTTC.